This entry describes one TCR beta chain. Random hexamers primed reverse transcription of about 0.45 to 1 ug RNA. From the immunoSEQ multiplex PCR reads, TCRdb called clonotypes with MiXCR, one entry per CDR3 protein. The sample shows about 130,000 distinct CDR3 sequences, 90% to 95% of them seen only once. The data were obtained in a study of CD8 T cells in Susac syndrome. The receptor's source is a human donor with Susac syndrome. The source material was CD8+ T cells from PBMCs.

The CDR3 here is CASSDGTGGDEQFF. CDR3 DNA sequence: TGTGCCAGCAGTGACGGGACAGGGGGCGATGAGCAGTTCTTC. This sequence joins TRBV6-4 and TRBJ2-1; TRBD1 matches 12 bases. Trimming removed 2 bases from V and 8 bases from J; junction bases left unmatched: 1. CDR1 and CDR2 from the germline V gene are MRHNA and SNTAGT. CDR3 length equals 14 residues.